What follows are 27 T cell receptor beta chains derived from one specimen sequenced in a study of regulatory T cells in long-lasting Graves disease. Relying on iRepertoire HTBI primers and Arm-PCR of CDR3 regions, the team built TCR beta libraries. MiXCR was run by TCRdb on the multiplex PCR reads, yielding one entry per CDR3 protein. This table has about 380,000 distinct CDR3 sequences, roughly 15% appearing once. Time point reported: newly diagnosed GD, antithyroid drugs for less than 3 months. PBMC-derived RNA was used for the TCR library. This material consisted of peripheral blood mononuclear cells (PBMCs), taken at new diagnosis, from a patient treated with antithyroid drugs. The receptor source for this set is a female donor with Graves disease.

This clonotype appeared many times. CDR3 sequence: CAISDGAGDTQYF. CDR3 nucleotides: TGTGCCATCAGTGATGGAGCGGGAGATACGCAGTATTTT. The rearrangement links TRBV10-3 to TRBJ2-3; D possibly corresponds to TRBD2 (6 bases). The CDR3 sequence is 13 residues long. Per the germline V gene, CDR1 is ENHRY and CDR2 is SYGVKD. V was clipped by 3 bases and J by 5 bases, with 9 bases between them.

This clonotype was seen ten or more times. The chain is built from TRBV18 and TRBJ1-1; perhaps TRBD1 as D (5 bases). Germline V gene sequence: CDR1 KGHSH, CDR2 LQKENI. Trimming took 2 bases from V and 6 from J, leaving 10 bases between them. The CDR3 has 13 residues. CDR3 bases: TGTGCCAGCTCACCATTGAGGGACTCTGAAGCTTTCTTT. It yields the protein CASSPLRDSEAFF.

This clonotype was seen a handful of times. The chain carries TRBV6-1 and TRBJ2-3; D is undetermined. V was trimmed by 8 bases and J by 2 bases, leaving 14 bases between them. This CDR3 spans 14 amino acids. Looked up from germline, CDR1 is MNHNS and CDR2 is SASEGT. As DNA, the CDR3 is TGTGCCAGCGGAGAACTACTTTCCACAGATACGCAGTATTTT. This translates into CASGELLSTDTQYF.

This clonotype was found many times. CDR3 sequence: CASSSGTVVSYEQYF. CDR3 coding DNA: TGTGCCAGCAGCTCAGGGACAGTCGTCTCCTACGAGCAGTACTTC. This chain connects TRBV7-9 to TRBJ2-7, with 7 nucleotides matching TRBD1. The CDR3 runs to 15 residues. The V gene's germline CDR1 is SEHNR and CDR2 FQNEAQ (reference sequence). The J segment lost 0 bases and the V segment lost 4 bases, leaving 6 bases of the junction unmatched.

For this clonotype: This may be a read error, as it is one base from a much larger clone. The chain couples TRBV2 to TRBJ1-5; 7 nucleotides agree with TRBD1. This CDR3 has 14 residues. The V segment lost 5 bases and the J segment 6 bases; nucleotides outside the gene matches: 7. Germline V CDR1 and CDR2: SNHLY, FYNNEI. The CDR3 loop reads CASSSRDRSQPQHF. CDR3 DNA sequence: TGTGCCAGCAGTTCAAGGGACAGAAGTCAGCCCCAGCATTTT.

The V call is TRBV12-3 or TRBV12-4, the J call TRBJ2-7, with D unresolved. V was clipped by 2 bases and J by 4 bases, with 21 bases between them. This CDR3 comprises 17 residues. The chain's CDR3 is CASSLSPADPVSYEQYF. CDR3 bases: TGTGCCAGCAGTTTAAGTCCGGCAGATCCTGTCTCTTACGAGCAGTACTTC.

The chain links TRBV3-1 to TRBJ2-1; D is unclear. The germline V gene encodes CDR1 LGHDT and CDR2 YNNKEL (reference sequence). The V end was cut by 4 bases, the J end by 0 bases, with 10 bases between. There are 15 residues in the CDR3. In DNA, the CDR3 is TGTGCCAGCAGCCCGGATCCAAGCTCCTACAATGAGCAGTTCTTC. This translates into CASSPDPSSYNEQFF.

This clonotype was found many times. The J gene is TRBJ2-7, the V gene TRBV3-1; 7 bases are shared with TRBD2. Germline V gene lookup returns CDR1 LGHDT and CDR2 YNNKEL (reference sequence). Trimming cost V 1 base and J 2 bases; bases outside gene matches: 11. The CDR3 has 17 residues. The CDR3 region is CASSQGVGGTNPYEQYF. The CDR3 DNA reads TGTGCCAGCAGCCAAGGGGTAGGCGGGACTAACCCCTACGAGCAGTACTTC.

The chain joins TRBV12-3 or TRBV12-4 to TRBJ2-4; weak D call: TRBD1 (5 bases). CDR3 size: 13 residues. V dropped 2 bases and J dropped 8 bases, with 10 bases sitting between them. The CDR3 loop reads CASSLWGRDIQYF. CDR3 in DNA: TGTGCCAGCAGTTTATGGGGCAGGGACATTCAGTACTTC.

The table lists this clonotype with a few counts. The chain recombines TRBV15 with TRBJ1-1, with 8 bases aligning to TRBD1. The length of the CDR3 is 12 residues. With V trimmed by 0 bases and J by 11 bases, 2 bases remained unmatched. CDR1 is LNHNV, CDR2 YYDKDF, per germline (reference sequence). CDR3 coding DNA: TGTGCCACCAGCAGAGATCAGGGGGCTGCTTTCTTT. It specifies CATSRDQGAAFF.

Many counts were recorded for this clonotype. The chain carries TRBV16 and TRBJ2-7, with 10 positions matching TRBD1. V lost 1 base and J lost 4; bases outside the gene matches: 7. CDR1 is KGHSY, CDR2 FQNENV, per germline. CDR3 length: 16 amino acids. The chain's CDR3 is CASSQYGGTGAYEQYF. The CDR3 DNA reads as TGTGCCAGCAGCCAATACGGGGGGACAGGGGCTTACGAGCAGTACTTC.

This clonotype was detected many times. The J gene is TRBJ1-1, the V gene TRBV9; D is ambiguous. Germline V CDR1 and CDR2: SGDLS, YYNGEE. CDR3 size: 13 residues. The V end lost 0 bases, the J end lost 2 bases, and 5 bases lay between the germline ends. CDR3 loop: CASSVGANTEAFF. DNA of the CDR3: TGTGCCAGCAGCGTAGGGGCCAACACTGAAGCTTTCTTT.

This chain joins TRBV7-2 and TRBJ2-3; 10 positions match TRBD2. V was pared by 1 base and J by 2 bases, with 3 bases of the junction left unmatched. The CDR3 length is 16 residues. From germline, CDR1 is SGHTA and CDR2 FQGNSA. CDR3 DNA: TGTGCCAGCAGCTTAGGGACTAGCGGCGACACAGATACGCAGTATTTT. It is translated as CASSLGTSGDTDTQYF.

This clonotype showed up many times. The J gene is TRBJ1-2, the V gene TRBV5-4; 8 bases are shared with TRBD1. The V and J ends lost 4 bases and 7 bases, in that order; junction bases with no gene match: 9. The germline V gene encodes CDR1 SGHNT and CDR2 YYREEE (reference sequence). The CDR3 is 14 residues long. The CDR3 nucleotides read TGTGCCAGCAGCCTGGACAGGGTACGGGGTGGCTACACCTTC. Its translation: CASSLDRVRGGYTF. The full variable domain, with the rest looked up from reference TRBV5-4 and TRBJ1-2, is ETGVTQSPTHLIKTRGQQVTLRCSSQSGHNTVSWYQQALGQGPQFIFQYYREEENGRGNFPPRFSGLQFPNYSSELNVNALELDDSALYLCASSLDRVRGGYTFGSGTRLTVV.

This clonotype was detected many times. CDR3 loop: CASSLATYEQYF. CDR3 DNA sequence: TGTGCCAGCAGCTTAGCCACCTACGAGCAGTACTTC. The chain is built from TRBV11-2 and TRBJ2-7; D not resolved. Trimming took off 1 base at V and 2 bases at J, with 3 bases between the two ends. The CDR3 loop spans 12 amino acids. Germline-derived CDR1 and CDR2 are SGHAT and FQNNGV.

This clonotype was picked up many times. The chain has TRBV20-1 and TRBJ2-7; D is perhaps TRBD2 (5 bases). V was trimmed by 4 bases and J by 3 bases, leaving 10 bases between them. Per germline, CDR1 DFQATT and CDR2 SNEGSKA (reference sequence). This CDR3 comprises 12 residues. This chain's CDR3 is CSAMRASYEQYF. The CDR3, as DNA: TGCAGTGCTATGCGGGCGAGCTACGAGCAGTACTTC.

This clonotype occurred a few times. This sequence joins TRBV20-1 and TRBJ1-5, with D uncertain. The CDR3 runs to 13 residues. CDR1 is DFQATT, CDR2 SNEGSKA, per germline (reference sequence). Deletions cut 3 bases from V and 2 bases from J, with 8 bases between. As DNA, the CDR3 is TGCAGTGCTAGTACTGGGGGCAATCAGCCCCAGCATTTT. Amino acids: CSASTGGNQPQHF.

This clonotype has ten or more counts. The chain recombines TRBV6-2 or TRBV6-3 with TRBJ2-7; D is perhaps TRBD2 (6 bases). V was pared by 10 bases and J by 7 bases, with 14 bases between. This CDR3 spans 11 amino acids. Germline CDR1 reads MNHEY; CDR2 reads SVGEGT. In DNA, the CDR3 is TGTGCCATATCGGAGGGCCATGAGCAGTACTTC. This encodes CAISEGHEQYF.

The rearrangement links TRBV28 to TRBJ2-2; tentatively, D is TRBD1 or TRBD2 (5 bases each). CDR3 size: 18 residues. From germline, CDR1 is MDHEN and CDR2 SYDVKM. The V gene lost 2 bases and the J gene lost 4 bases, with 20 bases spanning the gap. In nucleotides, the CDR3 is TGTGCCAGCAGTTTAGCCGGGACCCTCGTTCTAACCACCGGGGAGCTGTTTTTT. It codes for CASSLAGTLVLTTGELFF.

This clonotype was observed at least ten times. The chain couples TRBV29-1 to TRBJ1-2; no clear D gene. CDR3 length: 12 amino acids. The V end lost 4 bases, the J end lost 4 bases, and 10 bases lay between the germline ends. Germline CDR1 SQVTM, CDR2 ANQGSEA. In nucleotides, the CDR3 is TGCAGCGTTGGGGAGTCGGGCTATGGCTACACCTTC. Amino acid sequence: CSVGESGYGYTF.

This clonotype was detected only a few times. The CDR3 DNA reads as TGTGCCAGCCCCCTTCGGGAAACCGGGGAGCTGTTTTTT. Its protein is CASPLRETGELFF. This chain joins TRBV6-1 and TRBJ2-2, with D possibly matching TRBD2 (5 bases). V was cut by 8 bases and J by 5 bases, with 12 bases left in between. The CDR3 is 13 amino acids. Germline V gives CDR1 MNHNS, CDR2 SASEGT.

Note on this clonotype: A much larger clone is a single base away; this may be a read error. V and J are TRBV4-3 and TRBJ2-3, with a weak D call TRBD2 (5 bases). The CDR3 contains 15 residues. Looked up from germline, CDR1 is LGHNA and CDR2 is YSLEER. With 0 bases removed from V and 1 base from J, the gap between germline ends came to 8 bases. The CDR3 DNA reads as TGCGCCAGCAGCCAAGAAGTCGGGGGCACAGATACGCAGTATTTT. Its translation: CASSQEVGGTDTQYF.

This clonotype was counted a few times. The CDR3 here is CASSITDYPSSYEQYF. DNA of the CDR3: TGTGCCAGCAGCATTACGGACTACCCGAGCTCCTACGAGCAGTACTTC. The chain uses TRBV7-2 and TRBJ2-7; D possibly corresponds to TRBD2 (6 bases). Germline V lookup: CDR1 SGHTA, CDR2 FQGNSA. Trimming pared 5 bases from V and 0 bases from J, leaving 17 bases between. The CDR3 loop spans 16 amino acids.

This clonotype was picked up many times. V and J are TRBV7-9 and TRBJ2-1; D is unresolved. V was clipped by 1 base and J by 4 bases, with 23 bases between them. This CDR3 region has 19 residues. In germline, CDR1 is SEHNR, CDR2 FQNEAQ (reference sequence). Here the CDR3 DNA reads TGTGCCAGCAGCTTAGGGTTTGGGCAACGGCCCCAACGGTACAATGAGCAGTTCTTC. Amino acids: CASSLGFGQRPQRYNEQFF.

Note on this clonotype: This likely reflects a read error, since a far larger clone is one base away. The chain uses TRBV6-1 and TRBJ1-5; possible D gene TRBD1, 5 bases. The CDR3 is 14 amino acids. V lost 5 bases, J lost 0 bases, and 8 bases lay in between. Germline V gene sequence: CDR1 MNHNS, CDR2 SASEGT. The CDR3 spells CASSWDRSNQPQHF. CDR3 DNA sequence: TGTGCCAGCAGTTGGGACCGTAGCAATCAGCCCCAGCATTTT.

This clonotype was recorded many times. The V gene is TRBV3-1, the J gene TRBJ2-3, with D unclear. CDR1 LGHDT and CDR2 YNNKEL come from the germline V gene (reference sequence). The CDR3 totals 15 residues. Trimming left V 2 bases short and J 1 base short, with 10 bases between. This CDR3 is CASSQTPTGTDTQYF. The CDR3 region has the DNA TGTGCCAGCAGCCAAACCCCTACAGGCACAGATACGCAGTATTTT.

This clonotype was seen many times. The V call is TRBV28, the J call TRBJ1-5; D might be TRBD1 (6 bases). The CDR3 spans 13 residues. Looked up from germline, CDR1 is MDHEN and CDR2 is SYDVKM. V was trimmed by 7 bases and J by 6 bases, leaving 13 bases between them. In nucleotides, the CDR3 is TGTGCCAGCAAAGTAGGACAGACTCAGCCCCAGCATTTT. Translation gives CASKVGQTQPQHF.